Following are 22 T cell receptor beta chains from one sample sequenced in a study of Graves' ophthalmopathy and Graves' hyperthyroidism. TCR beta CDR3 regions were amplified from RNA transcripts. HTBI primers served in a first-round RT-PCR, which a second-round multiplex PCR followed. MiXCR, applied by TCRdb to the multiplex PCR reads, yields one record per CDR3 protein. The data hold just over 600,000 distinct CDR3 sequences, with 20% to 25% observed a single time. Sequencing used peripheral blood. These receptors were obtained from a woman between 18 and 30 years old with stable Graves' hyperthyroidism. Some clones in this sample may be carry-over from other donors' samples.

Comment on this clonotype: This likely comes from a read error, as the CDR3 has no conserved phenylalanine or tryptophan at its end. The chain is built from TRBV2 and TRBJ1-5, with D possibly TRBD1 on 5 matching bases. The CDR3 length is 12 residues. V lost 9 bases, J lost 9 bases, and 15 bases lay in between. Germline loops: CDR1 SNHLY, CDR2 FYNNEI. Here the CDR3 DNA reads TGTGCCAGTAGTCCCAGGGTCGGGCCCCAGCATTAT. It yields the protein CASSPRVGPQHY.

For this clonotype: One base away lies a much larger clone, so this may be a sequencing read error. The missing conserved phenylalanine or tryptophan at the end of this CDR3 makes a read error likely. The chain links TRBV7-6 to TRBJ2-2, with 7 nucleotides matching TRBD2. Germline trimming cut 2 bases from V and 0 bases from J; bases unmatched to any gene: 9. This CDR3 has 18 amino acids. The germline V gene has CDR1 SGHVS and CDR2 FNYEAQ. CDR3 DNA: TGTGCCAGCAGCTTACGAGGGAGGGAGGGACCGAACACCGGGGAGCTGTTTTTG. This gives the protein CASSLRGREGPNTGELFL.

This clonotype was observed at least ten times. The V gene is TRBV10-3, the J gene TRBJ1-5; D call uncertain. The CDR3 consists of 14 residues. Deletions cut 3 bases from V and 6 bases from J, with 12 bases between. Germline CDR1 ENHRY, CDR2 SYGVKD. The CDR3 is CAISDTGGGQPQHF. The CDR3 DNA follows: TGTGCCATCAGTGATACGGGAGGCGGTCAGCCCCAGCATTTT.

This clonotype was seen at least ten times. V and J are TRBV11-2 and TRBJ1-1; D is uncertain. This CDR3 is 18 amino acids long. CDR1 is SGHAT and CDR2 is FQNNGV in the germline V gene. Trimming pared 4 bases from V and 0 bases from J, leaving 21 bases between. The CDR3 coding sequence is TGTGCCAGCAGCTATCAATCGGGCAGGACCACAATGAACACTGAAGCTTTCTTT. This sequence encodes CASSYQSGRTTMNTEAFF.

In DNA form, the CDR3 reads TGCGCCAGCAGCCCCCCCTCCGGGCAGACCTTTTCAGACGAGCAGTACTTC. This encodes CASSPPSGQTFSDEQYF. J is TRBJ2-7 and V is TRBV4-1; no firm D call. CDR3 length equals 17 residues. Trimming removed 4 bases from V and 5 bases from J, with 24 bases in between. Germline CDR1 reads MGHRA; CDR2 reads YSYEKL.

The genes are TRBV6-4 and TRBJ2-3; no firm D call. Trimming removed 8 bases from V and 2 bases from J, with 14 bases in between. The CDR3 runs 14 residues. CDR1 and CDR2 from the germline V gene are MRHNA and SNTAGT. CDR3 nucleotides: TGTGCCAGCTCCGGTTCCGGGCCCACAGATACGCAGTATTTT. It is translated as CASSGSGPTDTQYF.

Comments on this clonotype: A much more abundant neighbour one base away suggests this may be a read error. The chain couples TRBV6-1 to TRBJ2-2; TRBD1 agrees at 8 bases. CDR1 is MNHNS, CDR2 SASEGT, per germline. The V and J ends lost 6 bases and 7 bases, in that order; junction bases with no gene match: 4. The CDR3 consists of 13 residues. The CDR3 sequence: CASRRQGNGELFF. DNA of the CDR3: TGTGCCAGCAGGCGACAGGGGAACGGGGAGCTGTTTTTT.

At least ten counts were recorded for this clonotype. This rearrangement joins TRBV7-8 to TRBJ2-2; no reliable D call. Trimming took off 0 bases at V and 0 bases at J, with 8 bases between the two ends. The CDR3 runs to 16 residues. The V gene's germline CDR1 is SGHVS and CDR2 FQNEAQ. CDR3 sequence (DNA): TGTGCCAGCAGCTTAGCCGCCCCAGCGAACACCGGGGAGCTGTTTTTT. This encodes CASSLAAPANTGELFF.

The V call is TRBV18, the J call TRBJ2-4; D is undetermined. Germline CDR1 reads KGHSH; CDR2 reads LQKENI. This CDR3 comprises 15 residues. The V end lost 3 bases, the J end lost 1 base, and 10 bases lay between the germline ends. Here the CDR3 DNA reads TGTGCCAGCTCACCGAGCGTGGGGGCCAAAAACATTCAGTACTTC. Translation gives CASSPSVGAKNIQYF.

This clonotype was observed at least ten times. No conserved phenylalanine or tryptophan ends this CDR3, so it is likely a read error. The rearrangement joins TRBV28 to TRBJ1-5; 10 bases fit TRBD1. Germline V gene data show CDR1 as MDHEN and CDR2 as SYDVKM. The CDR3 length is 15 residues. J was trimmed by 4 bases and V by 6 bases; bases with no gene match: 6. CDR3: CASRGDRGHNQPQHL. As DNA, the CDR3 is TGTGCCAGCAGGGGGGACAGGGGCCATAATCAGCCCCAGCATCTT.

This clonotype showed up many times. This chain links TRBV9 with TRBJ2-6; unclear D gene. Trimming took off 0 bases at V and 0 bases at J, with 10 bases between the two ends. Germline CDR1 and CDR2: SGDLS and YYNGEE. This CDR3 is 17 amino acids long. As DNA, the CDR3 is TGTGCCAGCAGCGTAGCCGATGCGCTCTCTGGGGCCAACGTCCTGACTTTC. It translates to CASSVADALSGANVLTF.

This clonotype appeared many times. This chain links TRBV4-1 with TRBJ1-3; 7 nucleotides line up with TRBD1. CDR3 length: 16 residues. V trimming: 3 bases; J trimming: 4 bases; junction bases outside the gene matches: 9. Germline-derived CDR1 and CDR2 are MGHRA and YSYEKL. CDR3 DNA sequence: TGCGCCAGCAGCCATTGGGGACAGACGAGGGGAAACACCATATATTTT. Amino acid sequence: CASSHWGQTRGNTIYF.

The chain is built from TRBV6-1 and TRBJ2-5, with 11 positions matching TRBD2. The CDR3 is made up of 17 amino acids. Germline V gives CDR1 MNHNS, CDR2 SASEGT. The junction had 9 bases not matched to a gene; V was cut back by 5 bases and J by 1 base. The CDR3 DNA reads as TGTGCCAGCAGTAGACTAGCGGGGACCGCCTTCCAAGAGACCCAGTACTTC. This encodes CASSRLAGTAFQETQYF.

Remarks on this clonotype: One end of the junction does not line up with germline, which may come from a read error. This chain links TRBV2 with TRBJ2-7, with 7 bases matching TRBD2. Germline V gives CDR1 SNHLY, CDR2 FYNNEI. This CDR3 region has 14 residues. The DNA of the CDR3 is TGTGCCAGCAGTTCTTGGGGGGGGTCCTCCGAGCAGTACTTC. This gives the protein CASSSWGGSSEQYF.

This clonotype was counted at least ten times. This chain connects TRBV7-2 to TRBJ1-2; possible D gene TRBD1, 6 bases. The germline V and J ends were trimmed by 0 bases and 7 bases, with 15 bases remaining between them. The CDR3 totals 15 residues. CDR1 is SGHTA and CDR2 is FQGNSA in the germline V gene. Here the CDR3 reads CASSLAFRGAGGYTF. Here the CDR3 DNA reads TGTGCCAGCAGCTTAGCGTTCAGGGGCGCGGGTGGCTACACCTTC. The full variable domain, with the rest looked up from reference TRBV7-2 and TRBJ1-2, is GAGVSQSPSNKVTEKGKDVELRCDPISGHTALYWYRQSLGQGLEFLIYFQGNSAPDKSGLPSDRFSAERTGGSVSTLTIQRTQQEDSAVYLCASSLAFRGAGGYTFGSGTRLTVV.

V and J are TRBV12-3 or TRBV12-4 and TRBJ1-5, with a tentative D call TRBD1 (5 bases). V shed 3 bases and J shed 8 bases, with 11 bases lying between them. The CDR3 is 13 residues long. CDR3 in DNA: TGTGCCAGCAGTTTGGGGGGAAGTAAGCCCCAGCATTTT. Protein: CASSLGGSKPQHF.

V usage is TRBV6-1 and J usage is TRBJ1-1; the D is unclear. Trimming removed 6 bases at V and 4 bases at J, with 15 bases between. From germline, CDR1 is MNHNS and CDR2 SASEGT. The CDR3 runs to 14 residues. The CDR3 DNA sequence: TGTGCCAGCAGGGTAGAACCCCTTAGCACTGAAGCTTTCTTT. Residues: CASRVEPLSTEAFF.

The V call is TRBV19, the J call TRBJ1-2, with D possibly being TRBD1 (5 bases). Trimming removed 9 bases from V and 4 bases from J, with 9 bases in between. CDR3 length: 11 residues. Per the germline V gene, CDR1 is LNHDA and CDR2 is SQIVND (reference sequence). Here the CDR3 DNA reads TGTGCCAGGGGACGGCTCTATGGCTACACCTTC. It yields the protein CARGRLYGYTF.

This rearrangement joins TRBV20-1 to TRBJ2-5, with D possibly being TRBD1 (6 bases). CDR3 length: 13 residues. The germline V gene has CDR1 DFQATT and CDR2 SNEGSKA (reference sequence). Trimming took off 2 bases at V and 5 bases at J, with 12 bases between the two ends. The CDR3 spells CSARRTAQETQYF. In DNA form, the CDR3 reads TGCAGTGCTAGAAGGACAGCCCAGGAGACCCAGTACTTC.

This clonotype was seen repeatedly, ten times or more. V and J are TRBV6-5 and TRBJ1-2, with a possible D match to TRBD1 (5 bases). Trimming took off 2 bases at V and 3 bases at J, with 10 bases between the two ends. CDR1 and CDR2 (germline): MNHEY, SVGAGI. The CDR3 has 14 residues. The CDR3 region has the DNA TGTGCCAGCAGTTACGGTAAAGGGGACTATGGCTACACCTTC. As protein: CASSYGKGDYGYTF.

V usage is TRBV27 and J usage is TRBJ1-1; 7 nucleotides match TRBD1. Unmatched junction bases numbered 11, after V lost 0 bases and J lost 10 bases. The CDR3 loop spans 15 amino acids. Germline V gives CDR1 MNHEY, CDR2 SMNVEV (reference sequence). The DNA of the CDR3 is TGTGCCAGCAGTTTATCCTGGCAGGGGGGACCTGCAGCTTTCTTT. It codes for CASSLSWQGGPAAFF.

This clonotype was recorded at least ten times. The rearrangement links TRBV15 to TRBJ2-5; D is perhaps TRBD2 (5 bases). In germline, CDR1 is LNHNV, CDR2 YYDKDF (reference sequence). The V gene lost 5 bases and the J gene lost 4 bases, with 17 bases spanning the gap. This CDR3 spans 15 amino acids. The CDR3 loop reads CATSGPRGGGETQYF. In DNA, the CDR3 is TGTGCCACCAGCGGTCCTCGAGGCGGAGGAGAGACCCAGTACTTC.